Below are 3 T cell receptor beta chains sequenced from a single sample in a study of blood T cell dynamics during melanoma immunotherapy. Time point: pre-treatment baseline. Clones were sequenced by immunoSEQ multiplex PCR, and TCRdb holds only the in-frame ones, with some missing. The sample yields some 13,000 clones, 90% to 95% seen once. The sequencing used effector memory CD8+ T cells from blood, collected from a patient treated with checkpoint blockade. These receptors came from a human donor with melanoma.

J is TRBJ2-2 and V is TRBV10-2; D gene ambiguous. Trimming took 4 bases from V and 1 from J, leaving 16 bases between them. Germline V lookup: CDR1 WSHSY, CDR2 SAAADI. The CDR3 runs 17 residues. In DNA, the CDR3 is TGCGCCAGCAGTGGGTCCTCGCCTCTCCAGAACACCGGGGAGCTGTTTTTT. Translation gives CASSGSSPLQNTGELFF.

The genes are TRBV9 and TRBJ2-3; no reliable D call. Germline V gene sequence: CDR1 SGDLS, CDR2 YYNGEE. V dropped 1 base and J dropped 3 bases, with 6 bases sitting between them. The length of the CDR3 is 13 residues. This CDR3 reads CASSVYLTDTQYF. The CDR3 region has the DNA TGTGCCAGCAGCGTATATTTGACAGATACGCAGTATTTT.

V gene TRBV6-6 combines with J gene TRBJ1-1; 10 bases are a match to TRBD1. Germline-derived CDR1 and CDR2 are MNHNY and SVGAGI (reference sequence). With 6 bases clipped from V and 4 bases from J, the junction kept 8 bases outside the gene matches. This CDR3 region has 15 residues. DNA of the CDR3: TGTGCCAGCAGCCTACAGGACAGGGGGTTCACTGAAGCTTTCTTT. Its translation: CASSLQDRGFTEAFF.